The next 7 T cell receptor beta chains were all read from a single sample in a study of control samples from healthy donors and cancer patients. The data were produced by immunoSEQ multiplex PCR, yet TCRdb's version contains in-frame clones alone and is incomplete. This sample has 15,000 to 18,000 clones, with over 70% found just once. The sample taken for sequencing was PBMCs. These receptors were obtained from a woman in her 70s with colorectal cancer.

V and J are TRBV18 and TRBJ1-2; TRBD1 is a possible D gene (5 bases). Trimming removed 3 bases at V and 7 bases at J, with 18 bases between. Germline lookup yields CDR1 KGHSH and CDR2 LQKENI. The length of the CDR3 is 15 residues. CDR3 in amino acids: CASSPNGGIYGGYTF. CDR3 DNA: TGTGCCAGCTCACCGAACGGGGGGATATATGGTGGCTACACCTTC.

The chain recombines TRBV11-3 with TRBJ2-7; D remains ambiguous. V was shortened by 3 bases and J by 0 bases, with 6 bases between the two germline ends. The CDR3 has 13 residues. Per germline, CDR1 SGHNT and CDR2 YENEEA. CDR3 coding DNA: TGTGCCAGCAGCTTTGAGAGCTCCTACGAGCAGTACTTC. Protein sequence: CASSFESSYEQYF.

The V and J genes are TRBV12-3 or TRBV12-4 and TRBJ1-2, with D possibly matching TRBD1 (5 bases). This CDR3 comprises 13 residues. V lost 10 bases and J 4 bases, leaving 16 bases between the germline ends. CDR3 amino acids: CATQGRRIYGYTF. Here the CDR3 DNA reads TGTGCCACCCAGGGTAGGCGGATCTATGGCTACACCTTC.

The chain links TRBV3-1 (or the pseudogene TRBV3-2) to TRBJ2-5; D not certain. The germline V gene encodes CDR1 LGHDT and CDR2 YNNKEL (reference sequence). The CDR3 loop spans 17 amino acids. Trimming pared 3 bases from V and 5 bases from J, leaving 22 bases between. CDR3 bases: TGTGCCAGCAGCCATCCCCGGACGGATGATGTGAATGAGACCCAGTACTTC. The encoded protein is CASSHPRTDDVNETQYF.

This chain links TRBV13 with TRBJ2-7; TRBD2 matches 12 bases. Per the germline V gene, CDR1 is PRHDT and CDR2 is FYEKMQ (reference sequence). The CDR3 is 19 residues long. Unmatched junction bases numbered 16, after V lost 4 bases and J lost 3 bases. The CDR3 protein is CASSSGSRLAGERGYEQYF. The CDR3 coding sequence is TGTGCCAGCAGCTCAGGGTCGAGACTAGCGGGAGAGAGGGGCTACGAGCAGTACTTC.

This clone occurred a few times. The chain employs TRBV5-1 and TRBJ1-5, with D possibly being TRBD1 (5 bases). The CDR3 is made up of 16 amino acids. V dropped 0 bases and J dropped 5 bases, with 15 bases sitting between them. CDR1 is SGHRS, CDR2 YFSETQ, per germline. The CDR3 bases are TGCGCCAGCAGCTTGGGAGAAGGGGCGACCGATCAGCCCCAGCATTTT. It translates to CASSLGEGATDQPQHF.

The chain uses TRBV3-1 (or the pseudogene TRBV3-2) and TRBJ1-3; TRBD1 might be the D (6 bases). Germline CDR1 reads LGHDT; CDR2 reads YNNKEL (reference sequence). Deletions cut 4 bases from V and 0 bases from J, with 13 bases between. The CDR3 consists of 16 residues. The CDR3 is CASSPQDRFSGNTIYF. The CDR3 DNA is TGTGCCAGCAGCCCCCAAGACAGGTTCTCTGGAAACACCATATATTTT.